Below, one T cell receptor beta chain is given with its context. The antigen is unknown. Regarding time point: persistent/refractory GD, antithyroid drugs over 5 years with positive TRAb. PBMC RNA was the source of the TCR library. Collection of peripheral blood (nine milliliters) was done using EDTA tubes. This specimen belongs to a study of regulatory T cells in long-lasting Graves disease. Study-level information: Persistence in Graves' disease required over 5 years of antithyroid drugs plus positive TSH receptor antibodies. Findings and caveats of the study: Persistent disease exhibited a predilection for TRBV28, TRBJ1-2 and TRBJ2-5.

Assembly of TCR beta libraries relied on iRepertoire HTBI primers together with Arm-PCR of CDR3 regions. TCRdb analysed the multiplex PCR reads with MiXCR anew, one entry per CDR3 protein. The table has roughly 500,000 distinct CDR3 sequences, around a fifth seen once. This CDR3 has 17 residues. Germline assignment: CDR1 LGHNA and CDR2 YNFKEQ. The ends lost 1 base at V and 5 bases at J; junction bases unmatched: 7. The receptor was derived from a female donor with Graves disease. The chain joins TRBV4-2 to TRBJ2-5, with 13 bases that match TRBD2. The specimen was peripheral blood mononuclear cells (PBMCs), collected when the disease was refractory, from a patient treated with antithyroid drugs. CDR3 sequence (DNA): TGTGCCAGCAGCCAAGGGACCGGACTAGCGGGAGTGGAGACCCAGTACTTC. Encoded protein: CASSQGTGLAGVETQYF.